One and the same sample provided the 3 T cell receptor beta chains below, sequenced in a study of blood T cells in healthy people across ages. The second PCR ran about 6 to 11 cycles with a sample-barcoded 5' primer and J-beta primers. TCRdb ran MiXCR on the 5' RACE reads and lists one entry per CDR3 protein. Among roughly 1,800,000 distinct CDR3 sequences listed, just under 50% were seen once. The material sequenced was blood. All receptors come from a woman in her 40s in good health.

This clonotype was seen only a few times. The CDR3: CASSLVVSDYEQYF. The DNA for the CDR3 is TGTGCCAGCAGCTTAGTGGTCAGTGACTACGAGCAGTACTTC. The V and J genes are TRBV11-2 and TRBJ2-7; the D is unclear. This CDR3 is 14 amino acids long. CDR1 and CDR2 from the germline V gene are SGHAT and FQNNGV. Deletions cut 1 base from V and 3 bases from J, with 10 bases between.

The chain joins TRBV20-1 to TRBJ2-7, with TRBD2 matching 13 bases. Near its end, the DNA agrees better with TRBJ2-5, so the J call may be wrong. This CDR3 spans 17 amino acids. Per germline, CDR1 DFQATT and CDR2 SNEGSKA (reference sequence). This CDR3 is CSARSAGGLAGLETQYF. The CDR3, as DNA: TGCAGTGCTAGATCCGCAGGGGGACTAGCGGGGTTGGAGACCCAGTACTTC.

V and J are TRBV13 and TRBJ2-3; 8 bases line up with TRBD2. CDR3 length equals 19 residues. From germline, CDR1 is PRHDT and CDR2 FYEKMQ (reference sequence). V lost 4 bases, J lost 0 bases, and 15 bases stayed unmatched. Here the CDR3 reads CASSSSTGAGGTSTDTQYF. The CDR3 DNA follows: TGTGCCAGCAGCTCCTCCACTGGGGCGGGGGGAACGAGCACAGATACGCAGTATTTT. The whole variable domain, filled in from reference TRBV13 and TRBJ2-3, reads AAGVIQSPRHLIKEKRETATLKCYPIPRHDTVYWYQQGPGQDPQFLISFYEKMQSDKGSIPDRFSAQQFSDYHSELNMSSLELGDSALYFCASSSSTGAGGTSTDTQYFGPGTRLTVL.